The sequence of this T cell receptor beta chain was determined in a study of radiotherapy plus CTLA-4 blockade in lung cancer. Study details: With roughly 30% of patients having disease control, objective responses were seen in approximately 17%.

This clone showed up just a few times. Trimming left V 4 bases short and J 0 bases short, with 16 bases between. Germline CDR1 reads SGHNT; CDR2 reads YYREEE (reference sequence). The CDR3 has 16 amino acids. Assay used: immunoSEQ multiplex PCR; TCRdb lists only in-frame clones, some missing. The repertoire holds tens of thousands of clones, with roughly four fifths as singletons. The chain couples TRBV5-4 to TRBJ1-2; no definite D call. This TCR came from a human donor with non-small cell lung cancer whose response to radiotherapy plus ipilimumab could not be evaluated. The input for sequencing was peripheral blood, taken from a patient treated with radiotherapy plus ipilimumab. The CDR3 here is CASSPPPERANYGYTF. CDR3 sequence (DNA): TGTGCCAGCAGCCCACCCCCCGAGCGGGCTAACTATGGCTACACCTTC.